This entry lists 8 T cell receptor beta chains sequenced from one sample in a study of T-cell memory formation after mild COVID-19 (dated by TCRdb to the early 2020s). To prepare the library, 5' RACE was applied. This sample was sequenced with an Illumina NovaSeq 6000. The public reads were reprocessed in TCRdb via fastp at Q25 and MiXCR, keeping in-frame beta chains. Merged by CDR3 protein, the rows form single entries marked with the most common genes and DNA. This sample gives about 150,000 distinct CDR3 sequences in total; approximately 25% of them show up just once. The ten largest account for roughly 25% of the sample. Material: PBMCs or a T cell subset sorted from them (not recorded which). Receptor source: an adult woman who had mild COVID-19 (a few samples of this study predate the infection). The sample titles of this study are shuffled in the database, so cell type and time point are left out; the donor was told from shared clones.

This clonotype was observed many times. The chain is built from TRBV5-1 and TRBJ2-5; 9 positions agree with TRBD1. The length of the CDR3 is 15 residues. Germline V gene lookup returns CDR1 SGHRS and CDR2 YFSETQ. The V gene end was trimmed by 0 bases and the J gene end by 5 bases; junction bases not matched to a gene: 5. The CDR3 spells CASSLAPDRGETQYF. The CDR3 DNA is TGCGCCAGCAGCTTGGCGCCCGACAGGGGGGAGACCCAGTACTTC.

This clonotype was counted at least ten times. The chain recombines TRBV5-1 with TRBJ1-4; no firm D call. This CDR3 is built from 16 residues. V gave up 3 bases and J gave up 5 bases, with 17 bases separating them. The germline CDR1 and CDR2 sequences are SGHRS and YFSETQ. The CDR3 bases are TGCGCCAGCAGCTCTTCCTGGGAAGGGAGCAATGAAAAACTGTTTTTT. As protein: CASSSSWEGSNEKLFF. Full variable domain (remainder filled in from reference TRBV5-1 and TRBJ1-4): KAGVTQTPRYLIKTRGQQVTLSCSPISGHRSVSWYQQTPGQGLQFLFEYFSETQRNKGNFPGRFSGRQFSNSRSEMNVSTLELGDSALYLCASSSSWEGSNEKLFFGSGTQLSVL.

This clonotype occurred a few times. The genes are TRBV6-6 and TRBJ1-3, with D possibly matching TRBD1 (5 bases). Trimming removed 3 bases at V and 2 bases at J, with 14 bases between. The V gene's germline CDR1 is MNHNY and CDR2 SVGAGI (reference sequence). This CDR3 has 16 residues. The CDR3 protein is CASSYGGEYTGNTIYF. The CDR3 DNA follows: TGTGCCAGCAGTTATGGAGGGGAGTATACTGGAAACACCATATATTTT.

The V gene is TRBV6-5, the J gene TRBJ2-3; no clear D gene. This CDR3 is built from 15 residues. Germline-derived CDR1 and CDR2 are MNHEY and SVGAGI. The V and J ends lost 4 bases and 3 bases respectively, with 14 bases between them. The CDR3 reads CASSSSIGMTDTQYF. CDR3 in DNA: TGTGCCAGCAGTTCTTCTATAGGGATGACAGATACGCAGTATTTT.

J is TRBJ2-2 and V is TRBV9; a weak D match, TRBD2 (5 bases). Trimming removed 1 base from V and 6 bases from J, with 16 bases in between. The germline V gene has CDR1 SGDLS and CDR2 YYNGEE. The CDR3 has 16 amino acids. CDR3 amino acids: CASSVIRAGSSGELFF. The DNA for the CDR3 is TGTGCCAGCAGCGTAATCCGCGCGGGCTCTTCCGGGGAGCTGTTTTTT.

This clonotype was observed a few times. This sequence joins TRBV12-3 or TRBV12-4 and TRBJ2-7; 7 nucleotides match TRBD2. Trimming at V came to 5 bases and at J to 3 bases, leaving 13 bases not matched to a gene. This CDR3 comprises 16 residues. The CDR3, as DNA: TGTGCCAGCAGTCCGGCGGGGAGCGGGGCAGGCTACGAGCAGTACTTC. Translated: CASSPAGSGAGYEQYF.

This rearrangement joins TRBV27 to TRBJ2-1; 14 bases agree with TRBD2. Looked up from germline, CDR1 is MNHEY and CDR2 is SMNVEV (reference sequence). V was clipped by 5 bases and J by 13 bases; unmatched bases: 4. The CDR3 sequence is 13 residues long. Written as DNA, the CDR3 is TGTGCCAGCAGTCCGGGACTAGCGGGAGAACAGTTCTTC. Translating gives CASSPGLAGEQFF.

The V and J genes are TRBV7-9 and TRBJ2-1; no definite D call. The V and J ends lost 4 bases and 0 bases respectively, with 10 bases between them. Germline values: CDR1 SEHNR, CDR2 FQNEAQ (reference sequence). This CDR3 region has 15 residues. The CDR3 here is CASSSQRSSYNEQFF. The CDR3 DNA reads as TGTGCCAGCAGCTCCCAAAGGAGCTCCTACAATGAGCAGTTCTTC.